The present T cell receptor beta chain was sequenced within a study of blood T cell repertoires in COVID-19. Study-wide context: Researchers got acute and convalescent COVID-19 samples from the United States, Italy and Spain.

Categorization into cohorts depended on clinical history that participants reported. Method: immunoSEQ multiplex PCR; TCRdb's copy keeps in-frame clones and lacks some. The sample consists of 230,000 or so clones, almost 90% of them appearing once. The sample comprised PBMCs or T cells enriched from blood (not recorded which). The sequence derives from a woman between 50 and 59 years old with acute COVID-19.

As DNA, the CDR3 is TGTGCCAGCAGCTTGGTGCAGCGTAGCACCGGGGAGCTGTTTTTT. It specifies CASSLVQRSTGELFF. The chain carries TRBV5-6 and TRBJ2-2, with D hard to call. Germline CDR1 is SGHDT and CDR2 is YYEEEE. This CDR3 spans 15 amino acids. V was pared by 0 bases and J by 4 bases, with 10 bases between.